A single sample gave rise to the 32 T cell receptor beta chains below, sequenced in a study of blood T cell repertoires in COVID-19. Sequencing was performed with immunoSEQ multiplex PCR; in TCRdb, only in-frame clones are kept and a portion is missing. The data contain 200,000 or so clones, 65% to 90% of them singletons. What was sequenced was PBMCs or T cells enriched from blood (not recorded which). The receptors originated from a woman in her 40s with acute COVID-19.

V usage is TRBV6-6 and J usage is TRBJ1-2; 10 nucleotides line up with TRBD1. Looked up from germline, CDR1 is MNHNY and CDR2 is SVGAGI (reference sequence). The CDR3 totals 14 residues. V lost 6 bases, J lost 5 bases, and 6 bases stayed unmatched. The CDR3, as DNA: TGTGCCAGCAGCCCGGACAGGGGGTTTTATGGCTACACCTTC. Amino acid sequence: CASSPDRGFYGYTF.

The V gene is TRBV7-2, the J gene TRBJ2-5; 10 bases are a match to TRBD1. The germline gives CDR1 SGHTA, CDR2 FQGNSA. Unmatched junction bases numbered 9, after V lost 5 bases and J lost 6 bases. The CDR3 runs to 15 residues. The CDR3 here is CASSPPRTGGQTQYF. In nucleotides, the CDR3 is TGTGCCAGCAGCCCCCCGCGGACAGGGGGACAGACCCAGTACTTC. The variable domain in full, completed from reference TRBV7-2 and TRBJ2-5, reads GAGVSQSPSNKVTEKGKDVELRCDPISGHTALYWYRQSLGQGLEFLIYFQGNSAPDKSGLPSDRFSAERTGGSVSTLTIQRTQQEDSAVYLCASSPPRTGGQTQYFGPGTRLLVL.

V usage is TRBV28 and J usage is TRBJ2-2; possible D gene TRBD2, 6 bases. V was clipped by 8 bases and J by 2 bases, with 9 bases between them. The CDR3 has 13 residues. The germline CDR1 and CDR2 sequences are MDHEN and SYDVKM. CDR3 loop: CASASVNTGELFF. In DNA, the CDR3 is TGTGCCAGCGCTAGCGTAAACACCGGGGAGCTGTTTTTT.

V and J are TRBV3-1 (or the pseudogene TRBV3-2) and TRBJ2-3, with 13 positions matching TRBD2. Per the germline V gene, CDR1 is LGHDT and CDR2 is YNNKEL (reference sequence). J gave up 4 bases and V 1 base, and 8 bases lay outside the gene matches. The CDR3 loop spans 18 amino acids. CDR3 sequence: CASSQGELAGGAPDTQYF. Written as DNA, the CDR3 is TGTGCCAGCAGCCAAGGGGAACTAGCGGGAGGGGCCCCAGATACGCAGTATTTT.

V is TRBV19 and J is TRBJ2-1; no clear D gene. Per germline, CDR1 LNHDA and CDR2 SQIVND (reference sequence). Between the trimmed V and J ends, which lost 6 bases and 10 bases, there was a span of 13 bases. The CDR3 is 12 residues long. Here the CDR3 DNA reads TGTGCCAGTAGCCTCTACCAACGGGAGCAGTTCTTC. Its translation is CASSLYQREQFF. The variable domain in full, completed from reference TRBV19 and TRBJ2-1, reads DGGITQSPKYLFRKEGQNVTLSCEQNLNHDAMYWYRQDPGQGLRLIYYSQIVNDFQKGDIAEGYSVSREKKESFPLTVTSAQKNPTAFYLCASSLYQREQFFGPGTRLTVL.

The chain joins TRBV7-3 to TRBJ1-1, with D possibly being TRBD1 (5 bases). CDR1 SGHTA and CDR2 FQGTGA come from the germline V gene. V lost 4 bases to trimming and J lost 3 bases, with 9 bases between them. This CDR3 spans 13 amino acids. The CDR3 DNA follows: TGTGCCAGCAGCTCCAGGGTGGACACTGAAGCTTTCTTT. It is translated as CASSSRVDTEAFF.

The chain is built from TRBV19 and TRBJ2-7; TRBD2 might be the D (5 bases). The germline V gene has CDR1 LNHDA and CDR2 SQIVND (reference sequence). V dropped 9 bases and J dropped 7 bases, with 13 bases sitting between them. This CDR3 comprises 11 residues. The CDR3, as DNA: TGTGCCAGCGGGAACCGCCGGGAGCAGTACTTC. This sequence encodes CASGNRREQYF.

The rearrangement links TRBV28 to TRBJ1-3; no definite D call. V gave up 3 bases and J gave up 0 bases, with 9 bases separating them. This CDR3 comprises 15 residues. Germline V CDR1 and CDR2: MDHEN, SYDVKM. The CDR3 DNA reads TGTGCCAGCAGTTTCCCCGGGAACTCTGGAAACACCATATATTTT. Translated: CASSFPGNSGNTIYF.

This clone was counted once. The J gene is TRBJ2-7, the V gene TRBV28; 9 bases match TRBD1. The length of the CDR3 is 14 residues. After removal of 5 bases from V and 5 bases from J, the junction contained 7 bases not matched to a gene. The germline gives CDR1 MDHEN, CDR2 SYDVKM. CDR3 sequence (DNA): TGTGCCAGCAGTCAAGGACAGGGGCTCCACGAGCAGTACTTC. Its protein is CASSQGQGLHEQYF.

This clone was seen only a few times. The V gene is TRBV9, the J gene TRBJ2-3; perhaps TRBD1 as D (6 bases). V lost 4 bases and J 4 bases, leaving 16 bases between the germline ends. CDR3 length equals 15 residues. Germline V lookup: CDR1 SGDLS, CDR2 YYNGEE. DNA of the CDR3: TGTGCCAGCAGCCTTACTAACAGGGATCCAGATACGCAGTATTTT. Its protein product is CASSLTNRDPDTQYF.

V gene TRBV19 combines with J gene TRBJ2-4; TRBD2 agrees at 7 bases. V dropped 5 bases and J dropped 8; count of bases not matched to a gene: 9. The CDR3 spans 14 residues. The germline V gene has CDR1 LNHDA and CDR2 SQIVND (reference sequence). For the CDR3, the DNA is TGTGCCAGTAGTCTTACAGCGGGAACAGACATTCAGTACTTC. Amino acid sequence: CASSLTAGTDIQYF. Together with reference TRBV19 and TRBJ2-4, the CDR3 gives the full variable domain: DGGITQSPKYLFRKEGQNVTLSCEQNLNHDAMYWYRQDPGQGLRLIYYSQIVNDFQKGDIAEGYSVSREKKESFPLTVTSAQKNPTAFYLCASSLTAGTDIQYFGAGTRLSVL.

V and J are TRBV5-6 and TRBJ2-7; unclear D gene. The germline V gene encodes CDR1 SGHDT and CDR2 YYEEEE. The length of the CDR3 is 11 residues. Deletions cut 0 bases from V and 4 bases from J, with 2 bases between. CDR3 DNA sequence: TGTGCCAGCAGCTTGGCGTACGAGCAGTACTTC. It yields the protein CASSLAYEQYF. Combining the CDR3 with reference TRBV5-6 and TRBJ2-7 gives the whole variable domain DAGVTQSPTHLIKTRGQQVTLRCSPKSGHDTVSWYQQALGQGPQFIFQYYEEEERQRGNFPDRFSGHQFPNYSSELNVNALLLGDSALYLCASSLAYEQYFGPGTRLTVT.

This clone was detected a few times. CDR3 DNA sequence: TGTGCCAGCTCCCCCCTTGGGAGGGAAGCTTTCTTT. Protein sequence: CASSPLGREAFF. The rearrangement joins TRBV28 to TRBJ1-1; D ambiguous. Germline assignment: CDR1 MDHEN and CDR2 SYDVKM. The CDR3 covers 12 residues. V shed 8 bases and J shed 8 bases, with 15 bases lying between them.

In DNA, the CDR3 is TGCGCCAGCAGCCAGCTACCCAACGGGGTTAGCTACACCTTC. Translating it yields CASSQLPNGVSYTF. The chain combines TRBV4-1 with TRBJ1-2, with D hard to call. Germline V gene lookup returns CDR1 MGHRA and CDR2 YSYEKL. V lost 3 bases, J lost 9 bases, and 17 bases lay in between. The CDR3 has 14 residues.

V usage is TRBV30 and J usage is TRBJ2-7; D might be TRBD2 (6 bases). Trimming removed 2 bases at V and 8 bases at J, with 22 bases between. Germline lookup yields CDR1 GTSNPN and CDR2 SVGIG (reference sequence). The CDR3 contains 15 residues. The CDR3 DNA sequence: TGTGCCTGGAGTCCGATGGGACTCACGGGGATGAAGCAGTACTTC. This translates into CAWSPMGLTGMKQYF.

V usage is TRBV6-6 and J usage is TRBJ1-5; 9 bases fit TRBD1. The CDR3 sequence is 16 residues long. Germline values: CDR1 MNHNY, CDR2 SVGAGI (reference sequence). Trimming took 5 bases from V and 5 from J; bases not matched to a gene: 10. Here the CDR3 reads CASSTSRTGGDQPQHF. The CDR3 DNA follows: TGTGCCAGCAGTACCTCGAGAACAGGGGGCGATCAGCCCCAGCATTTT.

The gene calls are TRBV28 and TRBJ1-2; weak D call: TRBD1 (6 bases). The germline gives CDR1 MDHEN, CDR2 SYDVKM. The CDR3 totals 13 residues. V was pared by 7 bases and J by 8 bases, with 17 bases between. The CDR3 spells CASNQGKGRGYTF. The DNA of the CDR3 is TGTGCCAGCAACCAGGGGAAGGGGCGAGGCTACACCTTC.

V usage is TRBV5-4 and J usage is TRBJ2-2; 8 nucleotides align to TRBD2. Losses at the gene ends were 4 bases for V and 3 bases for J; bases not matched to a gene: 8. The CDR3 is made up of 16 amino acids. CDR1 SGHNT and CDR2 YYREEE come from the germline V gene (reference sequence). The CDR3 sequence: CASSPGGTRYTGELFF. The CDR3 DNA sequence: TGTGCCAGCAGCCCGGGGGGGACTAGATACACCGGGGAGCTGTTTTTT.

V gene TRBV28 combines with J gene TRBJ2-1, with D possibly TRBD1 on 6 matching bases. The CDR3 spans 15 residues. V lost 5 bases and J 15 bases, leaving 26 bases between the germline ends. Germline assignment: CDR1 MDHEN and CDR2 SYDVKM. DNA of the CDR3: TGTGCCAGCAGTGGGACATACGAACTTTACAATTTGGGGTTCTTC. It codes for CASSGTYELYNLGFF.

The chain recombines TRBV27 with TRBJ2-7, with 7 bases matching TRBD1. Germline-derived CDR1 and CDR2 are MNHEY and SMNVEV (reference sequence). This CDR3 spans 15 amino acids. After removal of 4 bases from V and 3 bases from J, the junction contained 9 bases not matched to a gene. CDR3 residues: CASSSPTGELYEQYF. The CDR3 coding sequence is TGTGCCAGCAGTTCCCCCACAGGGGAACTCTACGAGCAGTACTTC.

In regard to this clone: At the DNA level, this CDR3 is encoded by other sequences in the same sample as well. The chain recombines TRBV5-4 with TRBJ2-5; 8 bases agree with TRBD1. Per germline, CDR1 SGHNT and CDR2 YYREEE (reference sequence). This CDR3 spans 15 amino acids. V gave up 3 bases and J gave up 2 bases; unmatched junction bases: 6. CDR3 in amino acids: CASSSSGTGQETQYF. Written as DNA, the CDR3 is TGTGCCAGCAGCTCATCCGGGACAGGACAAGAGACCCAGTACTTC.

This chain connects TRBV11-1 to TRBJ2-2; 8 nucleotides align to TRBD1. Trimming cost V 3 bases and J 7 bases; bases outside gene matches: 10. The CDR3 extends over 16 amino acids. Germline values: CDR1 SGHAT, CDR2 FQDESV (reference sequence). Here the CDR3 DNA reads TGTGCCAGCAGCTTCCTGAGGGCAGGGGGCGGCGGGGAGCTGTTTTTT. Its translation is CASSFLRAGGGGELFF.

The chain combines TRBV7-8 with TRBJ2-7; 11 nucleotides match TRBD2. This CDR3 is built from 15 residues. Unmatched junction bases numbered 7, after V lost 3 bases and J lost 6 bases. Per germline, CDR1 SGHVS and CDR2 FQNEAQ. The CDR3 sequence is CASSFILAGDSEQYF. CDR3 bases: TGTGCCAGCAGCTTCATACTAGCGGGAGATAGCGAGCAGTACTTC.

The V gene is TRBV11-2, the J gene TRBJ1-1; perhaps TRBD1 as D (6 bases). V lost 5 bases, J lost 4 bases, and 17 bases lay in between. The CDR3 length is 15 residues. Germline CDR1 and CDR2: SGHAT and FQNNGV. The CDR3 reads CASSPRGAGVTEAFF. DNA for the CDR3: TGTGCCAGCAGCCCCCGGGGGGCTGGGGTCACTGAAGCTTTCTTT.

This clone is a singleton in its sample. The chain couples TRBV19 to TRBJ1-1, with 7 bases lining up with TRBD1. The germline V gene encodes CDR1 LNHDA and CDR2 SQIVND (reference sequence). Germline trimming cut 7 bases from V and 1 base from J; bases unmatched to any gene: 6. The CDR3 has 14 residues. This CDR3 reads CASTPDRQNTEAFF. As DNA, the CDR3 is TGTGCCAGTACCCCGGACAGGCAGAACACTGAAGCTTTCTTT.

The gene calls are TRBV9 and TRBJ2-2; possible D gene TRBD2, 5 bases. The V end lost 0 bases, the J end lost 0 bases, and 9 bases lay between the germline ends. The CDR3 is 16 amino acids. Per germline, CDR1 SGDLS and CDR2 YYNGEE. The CDR3 protein is CASSVVPGANTGELFF. CDR3 coding DNA: TGTGCCAGCAGCGTAGTCCCCGGGGCGAACACCGGGGAGCTGTTTTTT.

This clone appeared a single time. The rearrangement links TRBV10-2 to TRBJ2-1; 8 nucleotides match TRBD2. The CDR3 covers 19 residues. The V and J ends lost 4 bases and 6 bases, in that order; junction bases with no gene match: 20. CDR1 is WSHSY, CDR2 SAAADI, per germline. CDR3 protein: CASSARGTSFVGEGNEQFF. The CDR3 DNA is TGCGCCAGCAGTGCCCGGGGGACTAGTTTCGTGGGGGAGGGCAATGAGCAGTTCTTC.

This chain uses TRBV3-1 (or the pseudogene TRBV3-2) with TRBJ2-2; weak D call: TRBD1 (5 bases). Trimming took 1 base from V and 0 from J, leaving 6 bases between them. Germline values: CDR1 LGHDT, CDR2 YNNKEL (reference sequence). The CDR3 contains 15 residues. CDR3 sequence (DNA): TGTGCCAGCAGCCAAGGGGGCACGAACACCGGGGAGCTGTTTTTT. Its protein is CASSQGGTNTGELFF.

The V and J genes are TRBV18 and TRBJ2-7; maybe TRBD2 (5 bases). Germline V gene lookup returns CDR1 KGHSH and CDR2 LQKENI. Trimming pared 1 base from V and 6 bases from J, leaving 7 bases between. The CDR3 runs 12 residues. The CDR3 DNA follows: TGTGCCAGCTCACCACAAGAGGGCGAGCAGTACTTC. This sequence encodes CASSPQEGEQYF.

The rearrangement links TRBV7-9 to TRBJ2-5; 15 bases map to TRBD2. V shed 4 bases and J 3 bases; nucleotides not matched to a gene: 6. This CDR3 contains 17 residues. Germline CDR1 SEHNR, CDR2 FQNEAQ (reference sequence). This chain's CDR3 is CASSSGLAGGLKETQYF. DNA of the CDR3: TGTGCCAGCAGCTCAGGACTAGCGGGAGGGCTAAAAGAGACCCAGTACTTC.

The chain has TRBV4-3 and TRBJ2-7; 9 bases fit TRBD2. The CDR3 extends over 15 amino acids. Germline V gene data show CDR1 as LGHNA and CDR2 as YSLEER. The V segment lost 3 bases and the J segment 3 bases; nucleotides outside the gene matches: 6. The CDR3 DNA is TGCGCCAGCAGCCAGGGCTGGACTAGCGTCTACGAGCAGTACTTC. It translates to CASSQGWTSVYEQYF.

In this sample, this clone turned up once. The chain combines TRBV29-1 with TRBJ2-1; 7 bases map to TRBD2. There are 14 residues in the CDR3. Trimming at V came to 4 bases and at J to 4 bases, leaving 7 bases not matched to a gene. Per the germline V gene, CDR1 is SQVTM and CDR2 is ANQGSEA. CDR3 sequence: CSVVSLAEYNEQFF. The CDR3 region has the DNA TGCAGCGTTGTAAGCCTAGCGGAATACAATGAGCAGTTCTTC.